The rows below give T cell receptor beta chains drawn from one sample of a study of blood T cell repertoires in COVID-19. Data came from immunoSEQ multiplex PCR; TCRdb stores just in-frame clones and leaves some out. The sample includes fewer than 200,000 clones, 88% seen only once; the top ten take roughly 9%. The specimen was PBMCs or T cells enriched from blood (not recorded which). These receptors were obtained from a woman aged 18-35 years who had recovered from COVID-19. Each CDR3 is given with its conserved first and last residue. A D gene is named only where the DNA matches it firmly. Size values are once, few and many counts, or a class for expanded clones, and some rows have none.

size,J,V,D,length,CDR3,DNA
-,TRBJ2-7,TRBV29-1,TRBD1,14,CSVTHRGQFYEQYF,TGCAGCGTTACCCACAGGGGGCAGTTTTACGAGCAGTACTTC
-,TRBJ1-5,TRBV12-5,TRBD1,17,CASGLYLRTGGNQPQHF,TGTGCTAGTGGTTTGTATCTCCGGACAGGAGGGAATCAGCCCCAGCATTTT
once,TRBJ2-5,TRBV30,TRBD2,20,CAWSVRDGTSGRVGQETQYF,TGTGCCTGGAGTGTACGGGATGGGACTAGCGGGAGAGTAGGACAAGAGACCCAGTACTTC
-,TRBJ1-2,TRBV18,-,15,CASSHGAGSDYGYTF,TGTGCCAGCTCACACGGTGCGGGATCAGACTATGGCTACACCTTC
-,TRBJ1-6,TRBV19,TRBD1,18,CASSMAGQTSSYNSPLHF,TGTGCCAGTAGTATGGCGGGACAGACTAGCTCCTATAATTCACCCCTCCACTTT
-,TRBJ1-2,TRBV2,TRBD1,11,CASRYRGGYTF,TGTGCCAGCAGGTACAGGGGAGGCTACACCTTC
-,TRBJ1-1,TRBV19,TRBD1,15,CASISTGGLRTEAFF,TGTGCCAGTATCTCGACAGGGGGCTTGCGAACTGAAGCTTTCTTT
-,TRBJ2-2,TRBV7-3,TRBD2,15,CASSAGTSPSGELFF,TGTGCCAGCAGCGCCGGGACTAGCCCCTCCGGGGAGCTGTTTTTT
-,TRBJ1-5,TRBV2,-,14,CASQTGNSNQPQHF,TGTGCCAGCCAAACAGGAAATAGCAATCAGCCCCAGCATTTT
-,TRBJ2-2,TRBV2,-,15,CASSVVAMSTGELFF,TGTGCCAGCAGTGTAGTCGCGATGAGCACCGGGGAGCTGTTTTTT
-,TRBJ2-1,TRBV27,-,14,CASSLSGTYNEQFF,TGTGCCAGCAGTTTATCCGGGACTTACAATGAGCAGTTCTTC
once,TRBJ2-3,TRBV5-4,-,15,CASSLDLGQADTQYF,TGTGCCAGCAGCTTGGACCTGGGGCAGGCAGATACGCAGTATTTT
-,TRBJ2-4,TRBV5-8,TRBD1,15,CASSLGTGVGDIQYF,TGTGCCAGCAGCTTGGGGACAGGGGTGGGAGACATTCAGTACTTC
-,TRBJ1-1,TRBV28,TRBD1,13,CASRVTGTGRAFF,TGTGCCAGCAGAGTGACCGGGACAGGGCGGGCTTTCTTT
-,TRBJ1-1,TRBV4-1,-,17,CASSQNREPWWNTEAFF,TGCGCCAGCAGCCAAAACCGGGAACCCTGGTGGAACACTGAAGCTTTCTTT
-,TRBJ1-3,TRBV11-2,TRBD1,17,CASSLDGDRALGNTIYF,TGTGCCAGCAGCTTAGATGGGGACAGGGCCCTTGGAAACACCATATATTTT
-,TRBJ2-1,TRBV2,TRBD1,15,CASSGHQIRGNEQFF,TGTGCCAGCAGTGGGCACCAGATCAGGGGGAATGAGCAGTTCTTC
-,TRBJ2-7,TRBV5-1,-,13,CASSPDSRPEQYF,TGCGCCAGCAGCCCTGACTCAAGGCCCGAGCAGTACTTC
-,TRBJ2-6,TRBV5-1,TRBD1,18,CASSLGGGTNSGANVLTF,TGCGCCAGCAGCTTGGGAGGGGGCACGAACTCTGGGGCCAACGTCCTGACTTTC
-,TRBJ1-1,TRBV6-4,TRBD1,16,CASSPVAGGVGTEAFF,TGTGCCAGCAGTCCCGTCGCAGGGGGCGTTGGAACTGAAGCTTTCTTT
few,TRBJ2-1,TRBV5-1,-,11,CASRTTDTEFF,TGCGCCAGCAGAACGACTGATACGGAATTCTTC
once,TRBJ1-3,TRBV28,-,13,CASSPISGNTIYF,TGTGCCAGCAGCCCAATCTCTGGAAACACCATATATTTT
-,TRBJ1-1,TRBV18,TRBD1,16,CASSRWTGGIDTEAFF,TGTGCCAGCTCACGTTGGACAGGGGGCATTGACACTGAAGCTTTCTTT
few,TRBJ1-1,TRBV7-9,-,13,CASSLALPSEAFF,TGTGCCAGCAGCTTAGCCCTTCCCAGTGAAGCTTTCTTT
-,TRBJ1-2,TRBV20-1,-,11,CSAYTNYGYTF,TGCAGTGCTTACACTAACTATGGCTACACCTTC
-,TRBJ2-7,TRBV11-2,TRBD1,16,CASSFSGTGGTYEQYF,TGTGCCAGCAGCTTCTCCGGGACAGGGGGTACCTACGAGCAGTACTTC
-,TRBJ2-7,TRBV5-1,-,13,CASNLGSGYEQYF,TGCGCCAGCAATCTAGGGAGTGGCTACGAGCAGTACTTC
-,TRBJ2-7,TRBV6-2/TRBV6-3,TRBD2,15,CASSVSGLAVFGQYF,TGTGCCAGCAGTGTCTCGGGACTAGCGGTTTTTGGGCAGTACTTC
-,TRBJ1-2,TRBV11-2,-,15,CASSLALEPGYGYTF,TGTGCCAGCAGCTTAGCCCTTGAGCCGGGCTATGGCTACACCTTC
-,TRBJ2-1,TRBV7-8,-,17,CASSFFRGYTLDNEQFF,TGTGCCAGCAGCTTTTTTCGGGGGTACACCCTTGACAATGAGCAGTTCTTC
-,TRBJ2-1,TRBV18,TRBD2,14,CASFPGREVNEQFF,TGTGCCAGCTTCCCAGGGCGGGAGGTTAATGAGCAGTTCTTC
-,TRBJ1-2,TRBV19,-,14,CASSPFTGYPGYTF,TGTGCCAGTAGTCCCTTCACAGGTTATCCTGGCTACACCTTC
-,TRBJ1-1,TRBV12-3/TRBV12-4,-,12,CASSLASGEAFF,TGTGCCAGCAGTTTAGCGAGCGGAGAAGCTTTCTTT
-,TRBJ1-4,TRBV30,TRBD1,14,CAWSQTGSGEKLFF,TGTGCCTGGAGTCAGACAGGGAGTGGTGAAAAACTGTTTTTT
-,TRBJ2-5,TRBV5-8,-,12,CATARRVETQYF,TGTGCCACCGCTCGTCGGGTGGAGACCCAGTACTTC
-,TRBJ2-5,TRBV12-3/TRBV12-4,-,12,CASSYLEETQYF,TGTGCCAGCAGTTACCTAGAGGAGACCCAGTACTTC
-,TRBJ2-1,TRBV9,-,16,CASSVGRTPSYNEQFF,TGTGCCAGCAGCGTAGGGCGGACACCCTCCTACAATGAGCAGTTCTTC
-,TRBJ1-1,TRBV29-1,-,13,CSVEGVVGGIAFF,TGCAGCGTTGAAGGAGTCGTGGGGGGGATAGCTTTCTTT
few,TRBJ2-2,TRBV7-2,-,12,CASSSRAGELFF,TGTGCCAGCAGCTCCAGGGCCGGGGAGCTGTTTTTT
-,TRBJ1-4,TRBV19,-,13,CASTQGTHEKLFF,TGTGCCAGTACCCAAGGGACACATGAAAAACTGTTTTTT
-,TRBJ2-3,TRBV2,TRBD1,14,CASSRDRGQDTQYF,TGTGCCAGCAGCCGGGACAGGGGACAAGATACGCAGTATTTT
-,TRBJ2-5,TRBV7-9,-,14,CASSLTGPWETQYF,TGTGCCAGCAGTCTCACAGGACCCTGGGAGACCCAGTACTTC
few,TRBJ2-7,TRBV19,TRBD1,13,CASSRDREGEQYF,TGTGCCAGTAGTAGGGACAGGGAAGGCGAGCAGTACTTC
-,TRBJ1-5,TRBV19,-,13,CASRGQGFQPQHF,TGTGCCAGTAGGGGACAAGGGTTTCAGCCCCAGCATTTT
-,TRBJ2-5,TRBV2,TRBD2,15,CASRTLAGDAETQYF,TGTGCCAGCAGGACCCTAGCGGGAGACGCGGAGACCCAGTACTTC
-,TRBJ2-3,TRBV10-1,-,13,CASSEDYTDTQYF,TGCGCCAGCAGTGAGGACTATACAGATACGCAGTATTTT
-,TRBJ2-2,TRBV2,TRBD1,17,CASTGVRTGANTGELFF,TGTGCCAGCACCGGGGTTCGGACAGGAGCAAACACCGGGGAGCTGTTTTTT
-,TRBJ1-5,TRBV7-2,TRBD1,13,CASSLGQGISQHF,TGTGCCAGCAGCTTGGGACAGGGTATTTCCCAGCATTTT
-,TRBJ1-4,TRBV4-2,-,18,CASSQDLPQGATNEKLFF,TGTGCCAGCAGCCAAGATCTCCCGCAGGGTGCAACTAATGAAAAACTGTTTTTT
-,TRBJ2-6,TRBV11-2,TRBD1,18,CASSFTGGGGKGANVLTF,TGTGCCAGCAGCTTCACAGGGGGCGGAGGGAAAGGGGCCAACGTCCTGACTTTC
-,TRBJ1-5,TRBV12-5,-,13,CASGLGPAEPQHF,TGTGCTAGTGGTTTGGGACCGGCGGAGCCCCAGCATTTT
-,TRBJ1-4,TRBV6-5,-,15,CASNFGGRPNEKLFF,TGTGCCAGCAACTTTGGAGGGAGGCCTAATGAAAAACTGTTTTTT
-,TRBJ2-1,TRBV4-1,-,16,CASSQESGGNGDEQFF,TGCGCCAGCAGCCAAGAGAGTGGCGGGAACGGCGACGAGCAGTTCTTC
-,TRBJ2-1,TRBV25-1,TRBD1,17,CASSEGSGTGLYNEQFF,TGTGCCAGCAGTGAGGGCTCCGGGACAGGCTTATACAATGAGCAGTTCTTC
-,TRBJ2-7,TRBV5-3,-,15,CARRSDRRSSYEQYF,TGTGCCAGAAGGTCGGATCGGCGGAGCTCCTACGAGCAGTACTTC
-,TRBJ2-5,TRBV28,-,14,CASSLTGLQETQYF,TGTGCCAGCAGCTTGACTGGTCTCCAAGAGACCCAGTACTTC
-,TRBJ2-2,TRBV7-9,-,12,CASSLRVGELFF,TGTGCCAGCAGCCTCAGGGTCGGGGAGCTGTTTTTT
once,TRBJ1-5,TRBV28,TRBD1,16,CATTLRDSYSNQPQHF,TGTGCCACCACTCTACGGGACAGTTATAGCAATCAGCCCCAGCATTTT
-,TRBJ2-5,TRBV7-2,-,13,CASTYGGAETQYF,TGTGCCAGCACCTACGGGGGAGCAGAGACCCAGTACTTC
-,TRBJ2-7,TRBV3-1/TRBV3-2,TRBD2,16,CASSLLAGGISYEQYF,TGTGCCAGCAGCCTCCTAGCGGGAGGGATCTCCTACGAGCAGTACTTC